These 9 T cell receptor beta chains were sequenced from one sample in a study of T cell repertoires in ileal Crohn's disease. Measured with immunoSEQ multiplex PCR; TCRdb has only the in-frame clones, and not every one. The sample gives 25,000 to 30,000 clones, about 81% of which show up once; 5.5% to 6.5% is in the top ten. The sample consisted of ileal tissue. The receptors shown here come from an adult with Crohn's disease.

This chain connects TRBV5-1 to TRBJ1-1; tentatively, D is TRBD1 (5 bases). The V end was cut by 4 bases, the J end by 1 base, with 8 bases between. The CDR3 contains 13 residues. Germline-derived CDR1 and CDR2 are SGHRS and YFSETQ. The CDR3 DNA follows: TGCGCCAGCAGCAATAGGGGGAACACTGAAGCTTTCTTT. This gives the protein CASSNRGNTEAFF.

This clone occurred a few times. The chain is built from TRBV4-1 and TRBJ2-1, with D perhaps TRBD2 (6 bases). This CDR3 is 12 amino acids long. V was trimmed by 3 bases and J by 16 bases, leaving 16 bases between them. From germline, CDR1 is MGHRA and CDR2 YSYEKL. The CDR3: CASSQTGTQPFF. The CDR3, as DNA: TGCGCCAGCAGCCAGACCGGGACTCAGCCATTCTTC.

The chain joins TRBV27 to TRBJ2-4; 9 bases are shared with TRBD1. The CDR3 has 16 residues. The V gene end was trimmed by 1 base and the J gene end by 5 bases; junction bases not matched to a gene: 6. From germline, CDR1 is MNHEY and CDR2 SMNVEV (reference sequence). CDR3 loop: CASSLWPGQGENIQYF. Here the CDR3 DNA reads TGTGCCAGCAGTTTATGGCCGGGACAGGGTGAAAACATTCAGTACTTC.

The chain combines TRBV7-2 with TRBJ1-6, with 8 positions matching TRBD1. Germline V gene data show CDR1 as SGHTA and CDR2 as FQGNSA. The CDR3 is made up of 17 amino acids. J was trimmed by 7 bases and V by 1 base; bases with no gene match: 9. CDR3 amino acids: CASSLVGQGALNSPLHF. The CDR3 bases are TGTGCCAGCAGCTTAGTTGGGCAGGGGGCTTTGAATTCACCCCTCCACTTT.

This chain connects TRBV19 to TRBJ2-2, with unresolved D. This CDR3 has 13 amino acids. Trimming left V 5 bases short and J 2 bases short, with 6 bases between. Germline CDR1 LNHDA, CDR2 SQIVND (reference sequence). DNA for the CDR3: TGTGCCAGTAGTCAAGCCAACACCGGGGAGCTGTTTTTT. Protein sequence: CASSQANTGELFF.

The rearrangement joins TRBV18 to TRBJ1-1; D is perhaps TRBD1 (6 bases). Per the germline V gene, CDR1 is KGHSH and CDR2 is LQKENI. The CDR3 runs to 17 residues. V shed 5 bases and J shed 6 bases, with 25 bases lying between them. CDR3 region: CASSRHLFVGGEAEAFF. The CDR3, as DNA: TGTGCCAGCTCAAGGCACCTCTTCGTAGGGGGGGAGGCTGAAGCTTTCTTT. The complete variable domain, with remaining parts taken from reference TRBV18 and TRBJ1-1, reads NAGVMQNPRHLVRRRGQEARLRCSPMKGHSHVYWYRQLPEEGLKFMVYLQKENIIDESGMPKERFSAEFPKEGPSILRIQQVVRGDSAAYFCASSRHLFVGGEAEAFFGQGTRLTVV.

V and J are TRBV7-8 and TRBJ2-4; TRBD1 matches at 9 bases. After removal of 5 bases from V and 9 bases from J, the junction contained 11 bases not matched to a gene. CDR3 size: 15 residues. Looked up from germline, CDR1 is SGHVS and CDR2 is FQNEAQ. In DNA, the CDR3 is TGTGCCAGCAGCCCATCCGGGACAGGGAGGACCATTCAGTACTTC. The encoded protein is CASSPSGTGRTIQYF.

The rearrangement links TRBV5-4 to TRBJ1-2; 9 bases are shared with TRBD1. The V segment lost 3 bases and the J segment 2 bases; nucleotides outside the gene matches: 5. Germline lookup yields CDR1 SGHNT and CDR2 YYREEE (reference sequence). This CDR3 has 15 amino acids. CDR3 sequence: CASSSSGQGNYGYTF. The CDR3 DNA is TGTGCCAGCAGCTCGTCGGGACAGGGAAACTATGGCTACACCTTC.

In this sample, this clone turned up once. V is TRBV7-9 and J is TRBJ2-2; the match to TRBD1 covers 10 bases. Germline V gene lookup returns CDR1 SEHNR and CDR2 FQNEAQ (reference sequence). The length of the CDR3 is 18 residues. V shed 1 base, J shed 5 bases, and the junction held 10 bases outside the gene matches. The CDR3 loop reads CASSLVPRQGAGTGELFF. Here the CDR3 DNA reads TGTGCCAGCAGCTTAGTTCCCAGACAGGGGGCGGGGACCGGGGAGCTGTTTTTT.